Presented here are 25 T cell receptor beta chains from one specimen sequenced in a study of blood T cell repertoires in COVID-19. Sequencing used immunoSEQ multiplex PCR; TCRdb keeps in-frame clones, though not all of them. The table shows approximately 240,000 clones, with just over 90% occurring only once. The specimen was PBMCs or T cells enriched from blood (not recorded which). The receptors originated from a woman aged 18-29 years who had recovered from COVID-19.

The chain is built from TRBV5-1 and TRBJ2-5; 8 positions match TRBD2. The CDR3 totals 14 residues. V shed 5 bases, J shed 3 bases, and the junction held 6 bases outside the gene matches. Germline CDR1 reads SGHRS; CDR2 reads YFSETQ. CDR3 bases: TGCGCCAGCAGATCAAGGCGGGGGGAAGAGACCCAGTACTTC. Translating it yields CASRSRRGEETQYF.

CDR3 DNA: TGTGCCAGCAGCGTAGGCCAGGGTTTAAATGAGCAGTTCTTC. Encoded protein: CASSVGQGLNEQFF. This rearrangement joins TRBV9 to TRBJ2-1, with D possibly TRBD1 on 5 matching bases. Per the germline V gene, CDR1 is SGDLS and CDR2 is YYNGEE. V was pared by 0 bases and J by 7 bases, with 11 bases between. This CDR3 spans 14 amino acids.

The chain has TRBV7-2 and TRBJ1-1; D not resolved. This CDR3 is built from 13 residues. Germline V gene data show CDR1 as SGHTA and CDR2 as FQGNSA. V was pared by 4 bases and J by 3 bases, with 9 bases between. The CDR3 DNA sequence: TGTGCCAGCAGCTCGTTGGCAGACACTGAAGCTTTCTTT. Amino acids: CASSSLADTEAFF.

The rearrangement links TRBV2 to TRBJ2-7; a possible D gene is TRBD2 (5 bases). CDR1 SNHLY and CDR2 FYNNEI come from the germline V gene. Trimming shortened V by 4 bases and J by 0 bases, and 7 bases separated the two germline ends. This CDR3 has 13 amino acids. The DNA of the CDR3 is TGTGCCAGCAGTGGCGAGGGCTCCTACGAGCAGTACTTC. Its translation: CASSGEGSYEQYF.

J is TRBJ1-2 and V is TRBV11-2; the D gene is possibly TRBD1 (6 bases). CDR1 is SGHAT and CDR2 is FQNNGV in the germline V gene. CDR3 length equals 13 residues. V was shortened by 6 bases and J by 8 bases, with 16 bases between the two germline ends. The chain's CDR3 is CASRPPGGGGYTF. CDR3 DNA: TGTGCCAGCAGGCCCCCGGGGGGCGGAGGCTACACCTTC.

Remarks on this clone: The same CDR3 also results from other DNA sequences found in this sample. The chain joins TRBV4-3 to TRBJ1-5; D not resolved. In germline, CDR1 is LGHNA, CDR2 YSLEER. V was pared by 3 bases and J by 3 bases, with 6 bases between. CDR3 length: 13 residues. The DNA for the CDR3 is TGCGCCAGCAGCCAGGAGCTCAATCAGCCCCAGCATTTT. As protein: CASSQELNQPQHF.

The V and J genes are TRBV12-5 and TRBJ2-3; 7 nucleotides line up with TRBD1. Germline CDR1 reads LGHNT; CDR2 reads FRNRAP. V lost 0 bases and J lost 2; bases outside the gene matches: 2. This CDR3 is 15 amino acids long. The CDR3 is CASGLVTGATDTQYF. CDR3 in DNA: TGTGCTAGTGGTTTGGTAACAGGGGCCACAGATACGCAGTATTTT.

This rearrangement joins TRBV7-9 to TRBJ2-5; D possibly corresponds to TRBD2 (6 bases). V was pared by 5 bases and J by 2 bases, with 18 bases between. Germline CDR1 reads SEHNR; CDR2 reads FQNEAQ (reference sequence). The CDR3 has 16 residues. The CDR3 loop is CASSHPADGSQETQYF. The DNA of the CDR3 is TGTGCCAGCAGCCATCCGGCGGACGGGAGTCAAGAGACCCAGTACTTC.

The chain has TRBV15 and TRBJ1-4; TRBD1 is a possible D gene (5 bases). Germline loops: CDR1 LNHNV, CDR2 YYDKDF (reference sequence). Between the trimmed V and J ends, which lost 4 bases and 8 bases, there was a span of 17 bases. CDR3 length: 15 residues. The CDR3 loop is CATSTPHGGVEKLFF. In nucleotides, the CDR3 is TGTGCCACCAGCACCCCCCACGGGGGTGTCGAAAAACTGTTTTTT.

This rearrangement joins TRBV5-1 to TRBJ2-7, with TRBD1 as a possible D gene (6 bases). Germline-derived CDR1 and CDR2 are SGHRS and YFSETQ. The CDR3 has 14 amino acids. The ends were cut back, 2 bases at V and 6 bases at J, with 15 bases in the middle. This CDR3 is CASSLQGLFSEQYF. CDR3 coding DNA: TGCGCCAGCAGCTTACAGGGTCTCTTCTCCGAGCAGTACTTC.

The CDR3 sequence is CASSALSGANEKLFF. The CDR3 bases are TGTGCCAGCAGTGCCCTCTCCGGAGCTAATGAAAAACTGTTTTTT. The chain carries TRBV2 and TRBJ1-4, with unresolved D. Germline lookup yields CDR1 SNHLY and CDR2 FYNNEI. Trimming cost V 4 bases and J 3 bases, with 12 bases left between them. This CDR3 spans 15 amino acids. Looking up the rest from reference TRBV2 and TRBJ1-4 gives the full variable domain: EPEVTQTPSHQVTQMGQEVILRCVPISNHLYFYWYRQILGQKVEFLVSFYNNEISEKSEIFDDQFSVERPDGSNFTLKIRSTKLEDSAMYFCASSALSGANEKLFFGSGTQLSVL.

This clone was detected only once. This chain connects TRBV5-4 to TRBJ2-5; 8 nucleotides match TRBD2. V dropped 1 base and J dropped 4; count of bases not matched to a gene: 6. The CDR3 spans 15 residues. CDR1 and CDR2 from the germline V gene are SGHNT and YYREEE (reference sequence). CDR3 amino acids: CASSLSSGERETQYF. The DNA for the CDR3 is TGTGCCAGCAGCTTGAGTAGCGGGGAGAGAGAGACCCAGTACTTC.

The gene calls are TRBV7-2 and TRBJ1-1, with a tentative D call TRBD1 (6 bases). Germline V gives CDR1 SGHTA, CDR2 FQGNSA. V lost 5 bases, J lost 4 bases, and 8 bases lay in between. The CDR3 covers 12 residues. CDR3 in amino acids: CASSAGVTEAFF. The CDR3 DNA is TGTGCCAGCAGCGCAGGGGTCACTGAAGCTTTCTTT.

The chain joins TRBV9 to TRBJ2-1, with 11 bases that match TRBD2. The V and J ends lost 2 bases and 7 bases, in that order; junction bases with no gene match: 8. The germline gives CDR1 SGDLS, CDR2 YYNGEE. CDR3 size: 16 residues. The CDR3 nucleotides read TGTGCCAGCAGCGTTCATACTAGCGGGAGTCGGAATGAGCAGTTCTTC. Its translation: CASSVHTSGSRNEQFF.

The rearrangement uses TRBV19 and TRBJ2-5; 7 bases align to TRBD1. The trim removed 6 bases at V and 2 bases at J, leaving 6 bases unmatched. The CDR3 extends over 14 amino acids. Germline V gene sequence: CDR1 LNHDA, CDR2 SQIVND (reference sequence). CDR3 in DNA: TGTGCCAGTAGCCCACAGGGGCGTCAAGAGACCCAGTACTTC. This gives the protein CASSPQGRQETQYF.

The genes are TRBV12-3 or TRBV12-4 and TRBJ2-7; D perhaps matches TRBD1 (6 bases). V dropped 6 bases and J dropped 6 bases, with 12 bases sitting between them. The CDR3 consists of 12 residues. The CDR3 DNA follows: TGTGCCAGCAGCCCGACAGGTACCGAGCAGTACTTC. Encoded protein: CASSPTGTEQYF.

The rearrangement uses TRBV9 and TRBJ1-1; TRBD1 matches at 11 bases. This CDR3 contains 15 residues. V lost 3 bases and J lost 1; bases outside the gene matches: 2. Germline assignment: CDR1 SGDLS and CDR2 YYNGEE. Here the CDR3 DNA reads TGTGCCAGCAGCGCCGGGACAGGGGGGAACACTGAAGCTTTCTTT. It codes for CASSAGTGGNTEAFF.

CDR3 bases: TGTGCCAGCAGCTTAAGTCAAGGGGGCCTCGAGACCCAGTACTTC. Amino acid sequence: CASSLSQGGLETQYF. The chain employs TRBV7-3 and TRBJ2-5, with TRBD1 matching 7 bases. V lost 1 base and J lost 5; bases outside the gene matches: 7. CDR1 and CDR2 from the germline V gene are SGHTA and FQGTGA. The CDR3 is 15 amino acids.

V and J are TRBV28 and TRBJ1-2; D is perhaps TRBD1 (5 bases). Trimming took 4 bases from V and 0 from J, leaving 15 bases between them. This CDR3 is 16 amino acids long. Looked up from germline, CDR1 is MDHEN and CDR2 is SYDVKM. The CDR3 here is CASSSTGLAANYGYTF. The CDR3 nucleotides are TGTGCCAGCAGTTCCACAGGCCTGGCAGCTAACTATGGCTACACCTTC.

The chain carries TRBV6-2 or TRBV6-3 and TRBJ2-5; 7 bases match TRBD1. The CDR3 totals 16 residues. From germline, CDR1 is MNHEY and CDR2 SVGEGT. The trim removed 2 bases at V and 0 bases at J, leaving 6 bases unmatched. In DNA, the CDR3 is TGTGCCAGCAGTTACACAGGGGCGCTGTACCAAGAGACCCAGTACTTC. Its protein product is CASSYTGALYQETQYF.

This clone was detected a few times. The V gene is TRBV27, the J gene TRBJ1-5; D remains unclear. Deletions cut 5 bases from V and 0 bases from J, with 8 bases between. Germline assignment: CDR1 MNHEY and CDR2 SMNVEV (reference sequence). The CDR3 spans 14 residues. The CDR3 DNA is TGTGCCAGCAGTATCCGGTATAGCAATCAGCCCCAGCATTTT. Translating it yields CASSIRYSNQPQHF.

The chain uses TRBV7-9 and TRBJ1-2, with D possibly being TRBD1 (6 bases). The CDR3 covers 13 residues. CDR1 is SEHNR and CDR2 is FQNEAQ in the germline V gene (reference sequence). The V end was cut by 3 bases, the J end by 8 bases, with 13 bases between. The CDR3 DNA is TGTGCCAGCAGCTTCCAACAGGGAAGGGGCTACACCTTC. It codes for CASSFQQGRGYTF.

The chain carries TRBV9 and TRBJ2-7; 10 nucleotides match TRBD1. With 3 bases clipped from V and 6 bases from J, the junction kept 3 bases outside the gene matches. The V gene's germline CDR1 is SGDLS and CDR2 YYNGEE. CDR3 length: 13 residues. The CDR3 DNA is TGTGCCAGCAGCGCCAGGACAGGGGGCGAGCAGTACTTC. It encodes CASSARTGGEQYF.

Concerning this clone itself: Relative to the germline gene, one junction end is altered; a read error may explain this. The chain links TRBV3-1 (or the pseudogene TRBV3-2) to TRBJ2-5; weak D call: TRBD2 (5 bases). Germline V CDR1 and CDR2: LGHDT, YNNKEL (reference sequence). This CDR3 spans 12 amino acids. CDR3 nucleotides: TGTGCCAGCAGCCAAAGAGGAGGACCCCTTAACTTC. It is translated as CASSQRGGPLNF.

V usage is TRBV3-1 (or the pseudogene TRBV3-2) and J usage is TRBJ2-2; 7 bases map to TRBD1. The length of the CDR3 is 16 residues. Per the germline V gene, CDR1 is LGHDT and CDR2 is YNNKEL (reference sequence). Trimming at V came to 4 bases and at J to 1 base, leaving 6 bases not matched to a gene. CDR3 sequence reads: CASSRRDSLNTGELFF. The CDR3 DNA follows: TGTGCCAGCAGCCGCCGGGACAGTTTGAACACCGGGGAGCTGTTTTTT.